Listed below are T cell receptor beta chains from one sample, sequenced in a study of blood T cells in healthy people across ages. MiXCR, run by TCRdb on the 5' RACE reads, gives a single entry per CDR3 protein. The sample lists 800,000 or so distinct CDR3 sequences, more than 20% occurring once. This sample was also put to use in a study of T cells of mothers and their children.

The specimen was blood. The receptors shown here come from a boy aged 5-17 years in good health. Each CDR3 is given with its conserved first and last residue. The D gene is left open where the match is weak. Clone size is shown for a subset of rows, as once, few, many or a class of expanded clone.

clone_size	d_call	v_call	j_call	cdr3_nt	cdr3_aa
-	-	TRBV24-1	TRBJ1-1	TGTGCCACCAGCGACCTGGACGGTGAAGCTTTCTTT	CATSDLDGEAFF
-	-	TRBV7-2	TRBJ2-7	TGTGCCAGCGATGGAGAAAGCTCTGGTTCCTACGAGCAGTACTTC	CASDGESSGSYEQYF
few	-	TRBV20-1	TRBJ2-3	TGCAGTGCCTCAGGGGCAGATACGCAGTATTTT	CSASGADTQYF
few	-	TRBV5-1	TRBJ1-1	TGCGCCAGCAGCCGGGGAGACTTGGGCACTGAAGCTTTCTTT	CASSRGDLGTEAFF
-	-	TRBV5-5	TRBJ2-3	TGTGCCAGCCTGGTCCAGGGCCTCACAGATACGCAGTATTTT	CASLVQGLTDTQYF
-	TRBD2	TRBV5-6	TRBJ2-5	TGTGCCAGCAGCTTGGGACTAGCTGCTTACTTC	CASSLGLAAYF
-	-	TRBV29-1	TRBJ2-7	TGCAGCGTTGTTTATAGGGGCTCCTACGAGCAGTACTTC	CSVVYRGSYEQYF
few	-	TRBV20-1	TRBJ1-2	TGCAGGGGGGGGGAAAGAGGTGGCTACACCTTC	CRGGERGGYTF
-	TRBD2	TRBV20-1	TRBJ2-3	TGCAGTGCACTGGGCGGGGGGGCCACAGATACGCAGTATTTT	CSALGGGATDTQYF
-	TRBD2	TRBV9	TRBJ2-3	TGTGCCAGCAGCGTTACTAGCGGGGGGTGGACAGATACGCAGTATTTT	CASSVTSGGWTDTQYF
-	TRBD1	TRBV29-1	TRBJ2-1	TGCAGCGTTGCTGGGACAGATTACAATGAGCAGTTCTTC	CSVAGTDYNEQFF
-	-	TRBV7-2	TRBJ2-3	TGTGCCAGCACCTCAGATCCAAGCACAGATACGCAGTATTTT	CASTSDPSTDTQYF
few	-	TRBV10-3	TRBJ2-2	TGTGCCATATCTAGGGAGAGCGGGGAGCTGTTTTTT	CAISRESGELFF
-	-	TRBV11-2	TRBJ2-5	TGTGCCAGCAGCTCCGGTATTAAGACAGCAGAAATTAGGGAGACCCAGTACTTC	CASSSGIKTAEIRETQYF
many	-	TRBV11-2	TRBJ2-5	TGTGCCAGCAGCTTAGTACGTGGGAAAGAGACCCAGTACTTC	CASSLVRGKETQYF
-	TRBD1	TRBV29-1	TRBJ2-7	TGCAGCGTTGAAGAGCCGGGACAGGGGATTGGATTGCAGTACTTC	CSVEEPGQGIGLQYF
few	-	TRBV29-1	TRBJ2-7	TGCAGCGTTGATCATGAGTTTGCGCAGTACTTC	CSVDHEFAQYF
-	-	TRBV4-3	TRBJ1-2	TGCGCCAGCAGCCAAGATTTCCAAGGGTTGAACTATGGCTACACCTTC	CASSQDFQGLNYGYTF
few	TRBD2	TRBV4-1	TRBJ2-7	TGCGCCAGCAGCCAAGAGGAAACTAGCGGCGTCTACGAGCAGTACTTC	CASSQEETSGVYEQYF
-	-	TRBV27	TRBJ2-5	TGTGCCAGCAGTTTATCTTGGGCGGAGACCCAGTACTTC	CASSLSWAETQYF
-	-	TRBV28	TRBJ2-5	TGTGCCAGCAGTTGGATCGCTGGACCCCCCCTGGCAGAGACCCAGTACTTC	CASSWIAGPPLAETQYF
-	-	TRBV11-2	TRBJ2-7	TGTGCCAGCAGCCTCCAACCGGGATGGAGCTCCTACGAGCAGTACTTC	CASSLQPGWSSYEQYF
-	TRBD1	TRBV12-3/TRBV12-4	TRBJ1-4	TGTGCCAGCAGTACTCGGACAGGGAGTCTGGAAAAACTGTTTTTT	CASSTRTGSLEKLFF
few	-	TRBV25-1	TRBJ1-1	TGTGCCAGCAACACGGGTGGCACTGAAGCTTTCTTT	CASNTGGTEAFF
few	-	TRBV29-1	TRBJ2-1	TGCAGCGTTGAGCCAGGGCTTTATAACAATGAGCAGTTCTTC	CSVEPGLYNNEQFF
-	TRBD1	TRBV20-1	TRBJ2-1	TGCAGTGCTAGAGTTTCAGGGGGCTACAATGAGCAGTTCTTC	CSARVSGGYNEQFF
-	-	TRBV18	TRBJ2-1	TGTGCCAGCTCACCGACGAGGCCTAATAATTACAATGAGCAGTTCTTC	CASSPTRPNNYNEQFF
-	-	TRBV10-3	TRBJ1-5	TGTGCCATCAGTGGCGGGGGAGGCAATCAGCCCCAGCATTTT	CAISGGGGNQPQHF
few	-	TRBV5-1	TRBJ2-1	TGCGCCAGCAGCACGGTTGTGCCGTACAATGAGCAGTTCTTC	CASSTVVPYNEQFF
few	-	TRBV7-2	TRBJ2-5	TGTGCCAGCAGCTTAGGGCTGTACCCTTGGGAAGAGACCCAGTACTTC	CASSLGLYPWEETQYF
few	-	TRBV5-6	TRBJ2-7	TGTGCCAGCAGCCTACTAGTGGGGTACGAGCAGTACTTC	CASSLLVGYEQYF
few	TRBD2	TRBV20-1	TRBJ2-1	TGCAGTGCTAGAGTTTTAAGCGGGAGGGCTATTGGAAATGAGCAGTTCTTC	CSARVLSGRAIGNEQFF
-	TRBD1	TRBV10-3	TRBJ2-4	TGTGCCATCAGTGAAGGGACAGTCTCAATCGAAGCCAAAAACATTCAGTACTTC	CAISEGTVSIEAKNIQYF
few	-	TRBV7-2	TRBJ2-7	TGTGCCAGCAGGCGTAGCGGACTCTCCTACGAGCAGTACTTC	CASRRSGLSYEQYF
-	-	TRBV5-1	TRBJ1-1	TGCGCCAGCAGCCCGGGGCTGAGCACTGAAGCTTTCTTT	CASSPGLSTEAFF
few	-	TRBV20-1	TRBJ2-7	TGCAGTGCTAGAGACAGAAGATTCTACGAGCAGTACTTC	CSARDRRFYEQYF
many	TRBD2	TRBV6-2/TRBV6-3	TRBJ2-7	TGTGCCAGCAGTTACGGGACTAGCTCCTACGAGCAGTACTTC	CASSYGTSSYEQYF
-	-	TRBV6-5	TRBJ2-1	TGTGCCAGCAGTCACGGGGCGCTAGCGAACCCATACAATGAGCAGTTCTTC	CASSHGALANPYNEQFF
few	TRBD1	TRBV12-3/TRBV12-4	TRBJ1-4	TGTGCCAGCAGTTTCTGGACAGGCGGGGAAAAACTGTTTTTT	CASSFWTGGEKLFF
-	TRBD1	TRBV11-2	TRBJ1-4	TGTGCCAGCAGCTACACACAGGGGGCTCGTGAAAAACTGTTTTTT	CASSYTQGAREKLFF
few	TRBD1	TRBV12-3/TRBV12-4	TRBJ2-1	TGTGCCAGCAGTTCCCGGACAGGGAACAATGAGCAGTTCTTC	CASSSRTGNNEQFF
-	-	TRBV7-2	TRBJ2-7	TGTGCCAGCAGCTTAGCCCCCAGCAATTACGAGCAGTACTTC	CASSLAPSNYEQYF
-	-	TRBV28	TRBJ2-1	TGTGCCAGCAGTTCCCCTGTGAGGAATGAGCAGTTCTTC	CASSSPVRNEQFF
-	-	TRBV29-1	TRBJ2-7	TGCAGCGTTTTGGGCCAGGCATCCTACGAGCAGTACTTC	CSVLGQASYEQYF
few	-	TRBV6-2/TRBV6-3	TRBJ1-1	TGTGCCAGCAGTTACTTCATTGGGAGGGCGAACACTGAAGCTTTCTTT	CASSYFIGRANTEAFF
once	-	TRBV7-3	TRBJ1-1	TGTGCCAGCAGCTTAGGTAGCTTCCGTGGGGAGACTGAAGCTTTCTTT	CASSLGSFRGETEAFF
-	-	TRBV29-1	TRBJ2-5	TGCAGCGTTGGTAGCGGACAAGAGACCCAGTACTTC	CSVGSGQETQYF
-	-	TRBV28	TRBJ1-2	TGTACCAGCAGTCCCCCCGGATATGGCTACACCTTC	CTSSPPGYGYTF
-	-	TRBV9	TRBJ1-6	TGTGCCAGCAGCGTAGAACTAGGCGATTCACCCCTCCACTTT	CASSVELGDSPLHF
few	TRBD1	TRBV5-1	TRBJ1-1	TGCGCCAGCAGCCCCTGGACAGGGCTGGAGCCCACTGAAGCTTTCTTT	CASSPWTGLEPTEAFF
-	-	TRBV3-1	TRBJ2-4	TGTGCCAGCAGCCAAGGCCCTTTCCGGGACGGTCTGGCCAAAAACATTCAGTACTTC	CASSQGPFRDGLAKNIQYF
-	-	TRBV7-3	TRBJ1-2	TGTGCCAGCAGCCCCAAGGGGGGGTCTTCCTATGGCTACACCTTC	CASSPKGGSSYGYTF
-	-	TRBV5-1	TRBJ2-1	TGCGCCAGCAGCTTGGTGTTCACGGGAGTGTCGGGCAATGAGCAGTTCTTC	CASSLVFTGVSGNEQFF
-	TRBD2	TRBV6-5	TRBJ2-1	TGTGCCAGCAGTTTAACTAGCGCAAGCTCCTACAATGAGCAGTTCTTC	CASSLTSASSYNEQFF
-	-	TRBV7-9	TRBJ1-4	TGTGCCAGCAGTCGGGTGGATGAAAAACTGTTTTTT	CASSRVDEKLFF
-	-	TRBV25-1	TRBJ1-2	TGTGCCAGCACCCTCTCGGAGAGTTATGGCTACACCTTC	CASTLSESYGYTF
-	TRBD1	TRBV20-1	TRBJ2-7	TGCAGTGCTAGAGCCAGGGGACAGGCATCCTACGAGCAGTACTTC	CSARARGQASYEQYF
few	-	TRBV7-2	TRBJ1-1	TGTGCCAGCAGCTTAGCGGGCAGGGCCTCAGCTTTCTTT	CASSLAGRASAFF
few	TRBD1	TRBV10-3	TRBJ2-1	TGTGCCATCAGTCCCGGGACAGGGGTGGAATCGACAAATGAGCAGTTCTTC	CAISPGTGVESTNEQFF
few	TRBD2	TRBV7-8	TRBJ2-5	TGTGCCAGCAGCCGAAAGGGGCTGACTAGCGGGGGGGCGGGGGAGACCCAGTACTTC	CASSRKGLTSGGAGETQYF